This entry describes one T cell receptor beta chain. As yet, its antigen is unknown. The V gene end was trimmed by 5 bases and the J gene end by 6 bases; junction bases not matched to a gene: 9. This CDR3 spans 16 amino acids. CDR1 and CDR2 from the germline V gene are SGHVS and FQNEAQ. RNA transcripts yielded amplified TCR beta CDR3 regions. Primed by the HTBI set, a first-round RT-PCR was run on the TCR CDR3. TCRdb re-derived calls from the multiplex PCR reads in MiXCR, one entry per CDR3 protein. The sample records over 650,000 distinct CDR3 sequences, about 17% being singletons. The hyperthyroidism patients had all been newly diagnosed, and their disease duration was under 2 months. Their ages ranged from 18 to 65 years. Together with thyroid ultrasound, orbital computed tomography, serum thyroxine and TRAb, clinical symptoms were used for diagnoses. The data were taken from a study of T cells in Graves' hyperthyroidism and ophthalmopathy.

General observations from the study: Most expanded thyroid clonotypes above 0.001 also appeared in blood.

This receptor was identified in a man between 18 and 35 years old with Graves' hyperthyroidism. V is TRBV7-8 and J is TRBJ2-7; 14 bases fit TRBD2. The source material was blood. CDR3 nucleotide sequence: TGTGCCAGCAGCCTAGGGACTAGCGGGAGATTTGGCGAGCAGTACTTC. The encoded protein is CASSLGTSGRFGEQYF.